Given below is one T cell receptor (beta chain) in context. This CDR3 region has 17 residues. V trimming: 1 base; J trimming: 3 bases; junction bases outside the gene matches: 5. Germline V gene sequence: CDR1 SGHTA, CDR2 FQGNSA. This entry belongs to a study of T cell changes during pregnancy in multiple sclerosis. TCRdb's copy holds only in-frame clones and misses some; the assay was immunoSEQ multiplex PCR. The sample holds roughly 100,000 clones, around 94% seen once. The TCR originated in a female donor with multiple sclerosis, enrolled in a pregnancy study. The V and J genes are TRBV7-2 and TRBJ2-3; the match to TRBD2 covers 12 bases. The sample was peripheral blood, taken after pregnancy. CDR3 in amino acids: CASSLGLAGGLTDTQYF. Here the CDR3 DNA reads TGTGCCAGCAGCTTAGGGCTAGCGGGGGGGCTGACAGATACGCAGTATTTT.